This T cell receptor (beta chain) was identified during a study of glioma-infiltrating T cells after dendritic cell vaccination. Only patients with spare fresh-frozen tumor and over two years of follow-up were included. Only in-frame clones appear in the TCRdb table, and some are missing; sequencing was by immunoSEQ multiplex PCR. The profile covers tens of thousands of clones, with more than 65% appearing a single time and 2.1% taken by the ten largest. The CDR3 has 17 residues. Per the germline V gene, CDR1 is MNHEY and CDR2 is SMNVEV (reference sequence). Trimming took 6 bases from V and 1 from J; bases not matched to a gene: 10.

This sample comprised blood, obtained before dendritic cell vaccination. The chain couples TRBV27 to TRBJ2-5, with 11 positions matching TRBD2. The sequence derives from a human donor with glioblastoma. CDR3 in DNA: TGTGCCAGCAGACGCCTGACTAGCGGGATACTCCAAGAGACCCAGTACTTC. It codes for CASRRLTSGILQETQYF.